The 20 T cell receptor beta chains listed next were all sequenced from one sample in a study of T cell responses to AZD1222 COVID-19 vaccine. Method: immunoSEQ multiplex PCR; TCRdb's copy keeps in-frame clones and lacks some. This table holds tens of thousands of clones, roughly 90% found once. The sequencing here drew on peripheral blood, taken 28 days after the second AZD1222 dose. The receptors originated from an adult who received the AZD1222 COVID-19 vaccine.

This clone was recorded only once. The chain links TRBV12-3 or TRBV12-4 to TRBJ2-7; no firm D call. V was trimmed by 4 bases and J by 9 bases, leaving 16 bases between them. The CDR3 totals 13 residues. This chain's CDR3 is CASSSSSLEGQYF. Here the CDR3 DNA reads TGTGCCAGCAGTTCCTCCTCGCTTGAAGGGCAGTACTTC.

The gene calls are TRBV7-2 and TRBJ2-5; D is perhaps TRBD2 (5 bases). The V end lost 3 bases, the J end lost 4 bases, and 15 bases lay between the germline ends. CDR3 length equals 15 residues. Germline V gene sequence: CDR1 SGHTA, CDR2 FQGNSA. The chain's CDR3 is CASSFPRIATETQYF. The CDR3 region has the DNA TGTGCCAGCAGCTTCCCCCGAATAGCGACAGAGACCCAGTACTTC.

The chain employs TRBV29-1 and TRBJ1-1; TRBD1 is a possible D gene (5 bases). V lost 6 bases to trimming and J lost 0 bases, with 11 bases between them. The CDR3 totals 13 residues. Germline V gives CDR1 SQVTM, CDR2 ANQGSEA. CDR3 sequence: CSVTTGLNTEAFF. The CDR3 region has the DNA TGCAGCGTCACCACAGGTCTGAACACTGAAGCTTTCTTT.

The genes are TRBV19 and TRBJ1-2, with a possible D match to TRBD1 (5 bases). V lost 7 bases and J 6 bases, leaving 9 bases between the germline ends. This CDR3 is 11 amino acids long. Germline values: CDR1 LNHDA, CDR2 SQIVND (reference sequence). The CDR3 bases are TGTGCCAGTAACGGGGGAAATGGCTACACCTTC. Its protein product is CASNGGNGYTF.

This chain joins TRBV5-4 and TRBJ2-2; 7 nucleotides align to TRBD2. Trimming at V came to 4 bases and at J to 5 bases, leaving 2 bases not matched to a gene. The CDR3 sequence is 13 residues long. Germline assignment: CDR1 SGHNT and CDR2 YYREEE (reference sequence). For the CDR3, the DNA is TGTGCCAGCAGCGCGGGGGTGACCGGGGAGCTGTTTTTT. Its translation: CASSAGVTGELFF.

This clone has just one count. The chain combines TRBV10-3 with TRBJ2-3; 9 nucleotides line up with TRBD2. Looked up from germline, CDR1 is ENHRY and CDR2 is SYGVKD. This CDR3 is built from 16 residues. J gave up 1 base and V 3 bases, and 5 bases lay outside the gene matches. The CDR3: CAISDGREGGTDTQYF. As DNA, the CDR3 is TGTGCCATCAGTGACGGGCGGGAGGGGGGCACAGATACGCAGTATTTT.

About this clone itself: Other nucleotide sequences from this sample produce the same CDR3. The chain combines TRBV6-1 with TRBJ1-6; D is uncertain. CDR3 length: 13 residues. Trimming removed 3 bases at V and 5 bases at J, with 5 bases between. The germline gives CDR1 MNHNS, CDR2 SASEGT. CDR3 protein: CASSDRDNSPLHF. The CDR3 nucleotides are TGTGCCAGCAGTGATAGAGATAATTCACCCCTCCACTTT.

This chain uses TRBV6-5 with TRBJ1-2; D may be TRBD1 (6 bases). Deletions cut 7 bases from V and 8 bases from J, with 20 bases between. The CDR3 is 14 amino acids. The germline V gene encodes CDR1 MNHEY and CDR2 SVGAGI. The CDR3 DNA reads as TGTGCCAGCAATCTAGACAGGCGGCTAGAAGGCTACACCTTC. Protein product: CASNLDRRLEGYTF.

This sequence joins TRBV7-2 and TRBJ1-5; D gene unclear. Trimming stripped 4 bases from V and 0 bases from J, with 16 bases between. CDR3 length: 17 residues. Germline CDR1 and CDR2: SGHTA and FQGNSA. In nucleotides, the CDR3 is TGTGCCAGCAGCTCACCGACGGGAGGGTATAGCAATCAGCCCCAGCATTTT. This encodes CASSSPTGGYSNQPQHF.

This clone was picked up one time. The chain couples TRBV7-2 to TRBJ1-2; D might be TRBD1 (5 bases). CDR1 and CDR2 (germline): SGHTA, FQGNSA. Trimming took off 6 bases at V and 0 bases at J, with 14 bases between the two ends. CDR3 size: 15 residues. The CDR3, as DNA: TGTGCCAGCAGTCAACAGAGGGGACCTAACTATGGCTACACCTTC. Protein product: CASSQQRGPNYGYTF.

This clone was seen just once. The chain is built from TRBV2 and TRBJ2-7; D is uncertain. The CDR3 contains 14 residues. V gave up 0 bases and J gave up 9 bases, with 15 bases separating them. CDR1 is SNHLY, CDR2 FYNNEI, per germline. CDR3 sequence (DNA): TGTGCCAGCAGTGAAGCGGGAACGACCTGGGCGCAGTACTTC. Residues: CASSEAGTTWAQYF. The entire variable domain, with the rest obtained from reference TRBV2 and TRBJ2-7, is as follows: EPEVTQTPSHQVTQMGQEVILRCVPISNHLYFYWYRQILGQKVEFLVSFYNNEISEKSEIFDDQFSVERPDGSNFTLKIRSTKLEDSAMYFCASSEAGTTWAQYFGPGTRLTVT.

This clone appeared once. This sequence joins TRBV4-1 and TRBJ1-2; 8 bases map to TRBD1. The V gene's germline CDR1 is MGHRA and CDR2 YSYEKL. V lost 1 base and J lost 7; bases outside the gene matches: 5. CDR3 length equals 14 residues. CDR3 nucleotide sequence: TGCGCCAGCAGCCAAGGGACAGGGAAATCTGGCTACACCTTC. Its translation is CASSQGTGKSGYTF.

J is TRBJ1-4 and V is TRBV5-4; the D gene is possibly TRBD1 (5 bases). Looked up from germline, CDR1 is SGHNT and CDR2 is YYREEE (reference sequence). The CDR3 consists of 16 residues. With 0 bases removed from V and 2 bases from J, the gap between germline ends came to 11 bases. The CDR3 DNA reads as TGTGCCAGCAGCTTGGGCAGGGTTGGTACTAATGAAAAACTGTTTTTT. Its translation is CASSLGRVGTNEKLFF. The variable domain in full, completed from reference TRBV5-4 and TRBJ1-4, reads ETGVTQSPTHLIKTRGQQVTLRCSSQSGHNTVSWYQQALGQGPQFIFQYYREEENGRGNFPPRFSGLQFPNYSSELNVNALELDDSALYLCASSLGRVGTNEKLFFGSGTQLSVL.

This chain connects TRBV5-1 to TRBJ1-3; D is perhaps TRBD1 (6 bases). Germline CDR1 reads SGHRS; CDR2 reads YFSETQ. The CDR3 sequence is 19 residues long. Trimming removed 5 bases at V and 4 bases at J, with 28 bases between. In DNA form, the CDR3 reads TGCGCCAGCAGTAGGGGAACAGGGAACGGAGTCGGAAGCGGAAACACCATATATTTT. Translating gives CASSRGTGNGVGSGNTIYF. The variable domain in full, completed from reference TRBV5-1 and TRBJ1-3, reads KAGVTQTPRYLIKTRGQQVTLSCSPISGHRSVSWYQQTPGQGLQFLFEYFSETQRNKGNFPGRFSGRQFSNSRSEMNVSTLELGDSALYLCASSRGTGNGVGSGNTIYFGEGSWLTVV.

This chain links TRBV29-1 with TRBJ1-2; 10 bases map to TRBD1. Per the germline V gene, CDR1 is SQVTM and CDR2 is ANQGSEA. This CDR3 has 14 residues. The V segment lost 6 bases and the J segment 0 bases; nucleotides outside the gene matches: 4. CDR3: CSVVGTGANYGYTF. CDR3 nucleotide sequence: TGCAGCGTAGTCGGGACAGGGGCTAACTATGGCTACACCTTC.

This CDR3 is CASSPGGGYTF. The CDR3 nucleotides are TGTGCCAGCAGCCCCGGCGGCGGCTACACCTTC. The J gene is TRBJ1-2, the V gene TRBV5-5; D remains unclear. Trimming removed 4 bases at V and 8 bases at J, with 9 bases between. The CDR3 has 11 residues. Per the germline V gene, CDR1 is SGHKS and CDR2 is YYEKEE (reference sequence).

The chain joins TRBV7-9 to TRBJ2-1; no reliable D call. CDR1 SEHNR and CDR2 FQNEAQ come from the germline V gene (reference sequence). The CDR3 runs 11 residues. The V and J ends lost 1 base and 7 bases respectively, with 2 bases between them. Written as DNA, the CDR3 is TGTGCCAGCAGCTTAGGAAATGAGCAGTTCTTC. It codes for CASSLGNEQFF.

The rearrangement links TRBV19 to TRBJ1-3, with unresolved D. CDR1 and CDR2 from the germline V gene are LNHDA and SQIVND (reference sequence). CDR3 length: 14 amino acids. V lost 8 bases to trimming and J lost 0 bases, with 11 bases between them. This chain's CDR3 is CASQKGHSGNTIYF. As DNA, the CDR3 is TGTGCCAGTCAGAAGGGCCACTCTGGAAACACCATATATTTT.

The chain joins TRBV7-2 to TRBJ2-7; 10 positions match TRBD2. Germline trimming cut 5 bases from V and 7 bases from J; bases unmatched to any gene: 11. This CDR3 region has 15 residues. Germline-derived CDR1 and CDR2 are SGHTA and FQGNSA. The chain's CDR3 is CASSPELAGDQEQYF. Written as DNA, the CDR3 is TGTGCCAGCAGCCCCGAGCTAGCGGGAGATCAAGAGCAGTACTTC.

This clone showed up just once. The chain employs TRBV27 and TRBJ1-5; D uncertain. The CDR3 runs to 15 residues. Germline assignment: CDR1 MNHEY and CDR2 SMNVEV (reference sequence). Trimming removed 2 bases from V and 0 bases from J, with 8 bases in between. The CDR3 loop is CASSLDPYSNQPQHF. In DNA form, the CDR3 reads TGTGCCAGCAGTTTAGACCCATATAGCAATCAGCCCCAGCATTTT.